Described below is a single TCR beta chain sequence and its context. This sample's treatment: oral pan-JAK inhibitor, 5-10 mg twice daily. The data originate from a study of CD8+ T cells in alopecia areata. Sequencing relied on a cDNA template that was reverse transcribed from extracted RNA. Sequencing used immunoSEQ multiplex PCR; TCRdb keeps in-frame clones, though not all of them. Found here are about 210,000 clones, 50% to 70% of them singletons; the top ten hold 1.6%. The TCR originated in a human donor with alopecia areata. The sample was CD4+ T cells sorted from blood, taken at week 4, from a patient treated with tofacitinib.

The CDR3 region is CACRPENLAALETEAFF. The DNA for the CDR3 is TGTGCCTGTAGGCCGGAAAACCTAGCGGCGTTGGAGACTGAAGCTTTCTTT. V gene TRBV30 combines with J gene TRBJ1-1, with D hard to call. The germline CDR1 and CDR2 sequences are GTSNPN and SVGIG (reference sequence). This CDR3 has 17 amino acids. Trimming took off 6 bases at V and 5 bases at J, with 28 bases between the two ends.